This T cell receptor (beta chain) is drawn from a study of beta chain features in type 1 diabetes. In total, each donor contributed a single heparinised blood draw that averaged about 120 mL. Since all of the isolated RNA was reverse transcribed, expressed TCRB transcripts were what got sequenced. The repertoire was sequenced with immunoSEQ multiplex PCR; TCRdb's copy has only in-frame clones and lacks some. This sample has 350,000 to 450,000 clones, with approximately 15% found just once. This clone was counted only a few times. The CDR3 totals 16 residues. After removal of 1 base from V and 6 bases from J, the junction contained 8 bases not matched to a gene. The germline CDR1 and CDR2 sequences are SEHNR and FQNEAQ (reference sequence).

The rearrangement joins TRBV7-9 to TRBJ2-7; 11 bases are shared with TRBD1. The sample taken for sequencing was naive CD4+ T cells from blood. The receptor comes from a man under 40 in good health. The DNA for the CDR3 is TGTGCCAGCAGCTTAGGGGACAGGGGGTTCCCCTTCGAGCAGTACTTC. Translated: CASSLGDRGFPFEQYF.